A single sample gave rise to the 14 T cell receptor beta chains below, sequenced in a study of cytomegalovirus exposure and HLA in healthy donors. The PCR employed 60 Vbeta primers together with 13 Jbeta primers. The repertoire was sequenced with immunoSEQ multiplex PCR; TCRdb's copy has only in-frame clones and lacks some. The sample lists 150,000 to 200,000 clones; roughly 84% were seen once. The sequencing sample was made of PBMCs. The receptors derive from a boy between 5 and 17 years old in good health and CMV-seronegative.

This clone was seen a single time. The chain recombines TRBV7-9 with TRBJ1-4; maybe TRBD1 (5 bases). Per germline, CDR1 SEHNR and CDR2 FQNEAQ (reference sequence). The CDR3 spans 16 residues. V was pared by 1 base and J by 6 bases, with 15 bases between. The CDR3, as DNA: TGTGCCAGCAGCTTAGAGTTTGGGGCCCGTTATGAAAAACTGTTTTTT. As protein: CASSLEFGARYEKLFF.

The chain is built from TRBV7-8 and TRBJ2-5; 9 bases line up with TRBD1. This CDR3 contains 16 residues. CDR1 is SGHVS and CDR2 is FQNEAQ in the germline V gene. The V segment lost 0 bases and the J segment 3 bases; nucleotides outside the gene matches: 5. The CDR3 nucleotides read TGTGCCAGCAGCTTAGCAACGGGACAGGGTGAAGAGACCCAGTACTTC. It codes for CASSLATGQGEETQYF.

The genes are TRBV11-1 and TRBJ1-2, with TRBD1 identical over 7 bases. Germline V gene sequence: CDR1 SGHAT, CDR2 FQDESV (reference sequence). V shed 6 bases and J 4 bases; nucleotides not matched to a gene: 5. This CDR3 region has 13 residues. In DNA, the CDR3 is TGTGCCAGCAGTACAGGGACAGTCTATGGCTACACCTTC. It specifies CASSTGTVYGYTF.

This chain links TRBV6-5 with TRBJ1-6; 9 nucleotides match TRBD1. J gave up 9 bases and V 6 bases, and 3 bases lay outside the gene matches. Germline V gene sequence: CDR1 MNHEY, CDR2 SVGAGI. The length of the CDR3 is 13 residues. In nucleotides, the CDR3 is TGTGCCAGCAGGGACAGGGGTGCTTCACCCCTCCACTTT. Translated, it gives CASRDRGASPLHF.

The rearrangement uses TRBV7-3 and TRBJ2-1, with 11 nucleotides matching TRBD2. V gave up 6 bases and J gave up 4 bases; unmatched junction bases: 5. CDR1 SGHTA and CDR2 FQGTGA come from the germline V gene. This CDR3 spans 15 amino acids. This chain's CDR3 is CASRLAGDIYNEQFF. The CDR3 DNA follows: TGTGCCAGCAGACTAGCGGGGGATATATACAATGAGCAGTTCTTC.

This clone was observed a few times. The V call is TRBV9, the J call TRBJ2-1, with 10 nucleotides matching TRBD1. Trimming cost V 0 bases and J 8 bases; bases outside gene matches: 5. The CDR3 is 15 amino acids. CDR1 and CDR2 (germline): SGDLS, YYNGEE. DNA for the CDR3: TGTGCCAGCAGCGTAGTAGGGACAGGGGTTGATGAGCAGTTCTTC. Encoded protein: CASSVVGTGVDEQFF.

The chain recombines TRBV11-3 with TRBJ2-2; 13 bases agree with TRBD2. Germline V gene data show CDR1 as SGHNT and CDR2 as YENEEA. With V trimmed by 5 bases and J by 5 bases, 2 bases remained unmatched. This CDR3 region has 15 residues. The CDR3 loop is CASSPGLAGTGELFF. The CDR3 coding sequence is TGTGCCAGCAGCCCGGGACTAGCGGGGACCGGGGAGCTGTTTTTT. Complete variable domain (other parts from reference TRBV11-3 and TRBJ2-2): EAGVVQSPRYKIIEKKQPVAFWCNPISGHNTLYWYLQNLGQGPELLIRYENEEAVDDSQLPKDRFSAERLKGVDSTLKIQPAELGDSAVYLCASSPGLAGTGELFFGEGSRLTVL.

This clone has just a few counts. The V gene is TRBV7-2, the J gene TRBJ1-1; maybe TRBD1 (6 bases). CDR3 length: 16 amino acids. Deletions cut 3 bases from V and 2 bases from J, with 16 bases between. Germline CDR1 and CDR2: SGHTA and FQGNSA. The CDR3 here is CASSLVYRVENTEAFF. In nucleotides, the CDR3 is TGTGCCAGCAGCTTGGTGTACAGGGTCGAAAACACTGAAGCTTTCTTT.

Only one count was recorded for this clone. The chain is built from TRBV25-1 and TRBJ2-5, with a possible D match to TRBD1 (6 bases). The CDR3 totals 15 residues. Trimming left V 5 bases short and J 3 bases short, with 16 bases between. The germline V gene has CDR1 MGHDK and CDR2 SYGVNS. CDR3 protein: CASSKLTGLEETQYF. DNA for the CDR3: TGTGCCAGCAGTAAACTAACAGGGTTGGAAGAGACCCAGTACTTC.

The gene calls are TRBV28 and TRBJ2-7; tentatively, D is TRBD2 (6 bases). The DNA end is a closer match to TRBJ2-5, so the J assignment may be wrong. The V gene's germline CDR1 is MDHEN and CDR2 SYDVKM. The CDR3 runs 17 residues. The chain's CDR3 is CASRRRTGRGTTETQYF. Written as DNA, the CDR3 is TGTGCCAGCAGGAGGAGGACTGGGCGGGGAACAACGGAGACCCAGTACTTC.

The J gene is TRBJ2-1, the V gene TRBV7-2; 10 bases match TRBD2. The CDR3 runs to 14 residues. Germline V gene data show CDR1 as SGHTA and CDR2 as FQGNSA. Germline trimming cut 7 bases from V and 7 bases from J; bases unmatched to any gene: 7. Written as DNA, the CDR3 is TGTGCCAGCACCCCAGGACTAGCGGTTAATGAGCAGTTCTTC. Amino acids: CASTPGLAVNEQFF.

The rearrangement joins TRBV7-2 to TRBJ1-6, with TRBD1 matching over 7 bases. J was trimmed by 10 bases and V by 4 bases; bases with no gene match: 10. CDR3 length: 15 amino acids. Germline V gene sequence: CDR1 SGHTA, CDR2 FQGNSA. CDR3 DNA sequence: TGTGCCAGCAGCTCAACCAGACAGGGACAATCACCCCTCCACTTT. It is translated as CASSSTRQGQSPLHF.

The chain employs TRBV10-3 and TRBJ2-2; 11 positions agree with TRBD2. Unmatched junction bases numbered 4, after V lost 7 bases and J lost 0 bases. This CDR3 region has 16 residues. Germline CDR1 is ENHRY and CDR2 is SYGVKD. For the CDR3, the DNA is TGTGCCATCATGCGGGGACTAGCGGCGAACACCGGGGAGCTGTTTTTT. It encodes CAIMRGLAANTGELFF.

The rearrangement joins TRBV7-8 to TRBJ1-1; no definite D call. Germline V gene sequence: CDR1 SGHVS, CDR2 FQNEAQ. V lost 5 bases and J 1 base, leaving 8 bases between the germline ends. CDR3 size: 13 residues. CDR3 region: CASSLQPNTEAFF. CDR3 sequence (DNA): TGTGCCAGCAGCCTACAGCCGAACACTGAAGCTTTCTTT. Full variable domain (rest looked up from reference TRBV7-8 and TRBJ1-1): GAGVSQSPRYKVAKRGQDVALRCDPISGHVSLFWYQQALGQGPEFLTYFQNEAQLDKSGLPSDRFFAERPEGSVSTLKIQRTQQEDSAVYLCASSLQPNTEAFFGQGTRLTVV.